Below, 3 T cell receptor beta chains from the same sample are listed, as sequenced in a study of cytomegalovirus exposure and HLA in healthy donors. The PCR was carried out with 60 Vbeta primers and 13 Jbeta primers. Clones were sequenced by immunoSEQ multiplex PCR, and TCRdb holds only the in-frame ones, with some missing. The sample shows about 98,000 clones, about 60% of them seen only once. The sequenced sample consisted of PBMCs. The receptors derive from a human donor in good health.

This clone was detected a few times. The DNA of the CDR3 is TGTGCTAGTGGGTCCACTAATGAGCAGTTCTTC. It codes for CASGSTNEQFF. The gene calls are TRBV12-5 and TRBJ2-1; D unclear. This CDR3 has 11 amino acids. The V gene lost 6 bases and the J gene lost 7 bases, with 7 bases spanning the gap. The germline V gene encodes CDR1 LGHNT and CDR2 FRNRAP.

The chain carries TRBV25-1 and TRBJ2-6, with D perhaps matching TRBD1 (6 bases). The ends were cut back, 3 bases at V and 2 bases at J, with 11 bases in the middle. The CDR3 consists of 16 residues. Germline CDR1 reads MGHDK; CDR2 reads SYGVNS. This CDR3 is CASSEAGVAGANVLTF. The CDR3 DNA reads TGTGCCAGCAGTGAGGCAGGGGTTGCTGGGGCCAACGTCCTGACTTTC.

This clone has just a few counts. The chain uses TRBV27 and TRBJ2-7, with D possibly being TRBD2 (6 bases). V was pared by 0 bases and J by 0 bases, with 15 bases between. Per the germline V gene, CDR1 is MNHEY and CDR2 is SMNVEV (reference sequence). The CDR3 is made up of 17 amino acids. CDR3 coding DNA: TGTGCCAGCAGTTTATCCGTAGAGGAGGGGAGCTCCTACGAGCAGTACTTC. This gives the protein CASSLSVEEGSSYEQYF.